The 28 T cell receptor beta chains in this list originate from one sample, sequenced in a study of monozygotic twins with inflammatory bowel disease. One entry per CDR3 protein, without DNA, is what TCRdb gives after re-calling the 5' RACE reads. Recorded for this sample: 420,000 or so distinct CDR3 sequences. Specimen: blood. Receptors were obtained from a human donor with ulcerative colitis or Crohn's disease, or a healthy co-twin of an affected twin (not recorded which).

This CDR3 reads CSARRDRVWEQYF. The chain joins TRBV20-1 to TRBJ2-7; TCRdb proposes TRBD1, but this gene call is untestable without DNA. This CDR3 contains 13 residues. The germline gives CDR1 DFQATT, CDR2 SNEGSKA (reference sequence).

The rearrangement uses TRBV4-2 and TRBJ2-1; TCRdb's assignment of TRBD1 cannot be checked, as there is no DNA. The CDR3 is made up of 16 amino acids. CDR1 LGHNA and CDR2 YNFKEQ come from the germline V gene. CDR3 region: CASSHGTGGSGNEQFF.

The CDR3 here is CASRLAGGPNGELFF. The J gene is TRBJ2-2, the V gene TRBV27; TCRdb selects TRBD2, and the lack of DNA leaves this call unchecked. The CDR3 sequence is 15 residues long. Germline CDR1 MNHEY, CDR2 SMNVEV (reference sequence).

The J gene is TRBJ1-1, the V gene TRBV20-1. The CDR3 length is 12 residues. Germline loops: CDR1 DFQATT, CDR2 SNEGSKA (reference sequence). CDR3 loop: CSASSGDTEAFF.

This chain links TRBV7-9 with TRBJ2-3; absent DNA, TCRdb's TRBD2 call cannot be checked. This CDR3 has 15 amino acids. In germline, CDR1 is SEHNR, CDR2 FQNEAQ (reference sequence). The CDR3 is CASSLTSGGLGAQYF. The full variable domain, in which reference TRBV7-9 and TRBJ2-3 provide the parts outside the CDR3, is DTGVSQNPRHKITKRGQNVTFRCDPISEHNRLYWYRQTLGQGPEFLTYFQNEAQLEKSRLLSDRFSAERPKGSFSTLEIQRTEQGDSAMYLCASSLTSGGLGAQYFGPGTRLTVL.

The V call is TRBV6-6, the J call TRBJ1-1; lacking DNA, the TRBD1 call made by TCRdb goes unchecked. This CDR3 has 12 residues. Germline V gene lookup returns CDR1 MNHNY and CDR2 SVGAGI (reference sequence). The CDR3 sequence: CASTGGRTEVFF.

V is TRBV28 and J is TRBJ2-3; TCRdb outputs TRBD2, but without DNA this stays unchecked. The CDR3 length is 15 residues. Germline lookup yields CDR1 MDHEN and CDR2 SYDVKM. The chain's CDR3 is CASSFDQRSTDTQYF.

The chain couples TRBV19 to TRBJ2-1. CDR1 LNHDA and CDR2 SQIVND come from the germline V gene (reference sequence). The CDR3 has 14 residues. The CDR3 protein is CASSMKGSYNEQFF.

The chain uses TRBV4-3 and TRBJ1-3. The CDR3 totals 16 residues. Germline V lookup: CDR1 LGHNA, CDR2 YSLEER. CDR3 in amino acids: CASSQDEIRTGNTIYF.

This chain joins TRBV6-2 or TRBV6-3 and TRBJ2-1; TCRdb's D gene call, TRBD1, goes unchecked for lack of DNA. This CDR3 region has 13 residues. Germline lookup yields CDR1 MNHEY and CDR2 SVGEGT. CDR3 region: CASTGTVNNEQFF.

The genes are TRBV20-1 and TRBJ1-2; as DNA is missing, the TRBD1 call by TCRdb cannot be tested. This CDR3 region has 15 residues. Germline values: CDR1 DFQATT, CDR2 SNEGSKA (reference sequence). The CDR3 reads CSARDGAGGYLGYTF.

The V call is TRBV11-1, the J call TRBJ1-1; the TCRdb call, TRBD1, lacks DNA for checking. From germline, CDR1 is SGHAT and CDR2 FQDESV (reference sequence). This CDR3 comprises 19 residues. The CDR3 reads CASSLFRSRDAVWNTEAFF.

V is TRBV4-1 and J is TRBJ2-4; TCRdb's assignment of TRBD1 cannot be checked, as there is no DNA. Germline CDR1 reads MGHRA; CDR2 reads YSYEKL. This CDR3 spans 17 amino acids. The CDR3 loop is CASSQDVYPGVGNIQYF.

This chain connects TRBV12-3 or TRBV12-4 to TRBJ1-5; TCRdb designates TRBD1, a call that cannot be tested without DNA. The CDR3 contains 13 residues. The CDR3 protein is CASSPRGTEPQHF.

This sequence joins TRBV11-3 and TRBJ2-3; the TRBD2 assignment by TCRdb is unverifiable without DNA. The CDR3 is made up of 15 amino acids. Germline loops: CDR1 SGHNT, CDR2 YENEEA. CDR3 sequence reads: CASSPPGGGTDTQYF.

The rearrangement links TRBV10-3 to TRBJ2-4. Germline CDR1 and CDR2: ENHRY and SYGVKD. The CDR3 has 15 residues. The CDR3 region is CAISDSGLAKNIQYF.

The gene calls are TRBV5-1 and TRBJ2-1; lacking DNA, the TRBD2 call made by TCRdb goes unchecked. The CDR3 has 15 residues. The germline CDR1 and CDR2 sequences are SGHRS and YFSETQ. CDR3 sequence reads: CASSLGSGAYNEQFF.

V and J are TRBV5-1 and TRBJ2-3. CDR1 is SGHRS, CDR2 YFSETQ, per germline. This CDR3 has 14 amino acids. CDR3 sequence: CASGLGQDTDTQYF.

The chain joins TRBV11-2 to TRBJ2-7; without DNA, the TCRdb call of TRBD1 cannot be checked. Per germline, CDR1 SGHAT and CDR2 FQNNGV. The CDR3 is 15 residues long. Here the CDR3 reads CASSSLTGGRYEQYF. The full variable domain, in which reference TRBV11-2 and TRBJ2-7 provide the parts outside the CDR3, is EAGVAQSPRYKIIEKRQSVAFWCNPISGHATLYWYQQILGQGPKLLIQFQNNGVVDDSQLPKDRFSAERLKGVDSTLKIQPAKLEDSAVYLCASSSLTGGRYEQYFGPGTRLTVT.

The chain couples TRBV10-3 to TRBJ2-7; TCRdb outputs TRBD1, but without DNA this stays unchecked. CDR1 ENHRY and CDR2 SYGVKD come from the germline V gene. This CDR3 region has 12 residues. This CDR3 is CAISLTGAEQYF.

This chain uses TRBV10-3 with TRBJ2-5; TCRdb picks TRBD1, but there is no DNA to check that call. CDR1 is ENHRY, CDR2 SYGVKD, per germline. This CDR3 comprises 13 residues. CDR3 region: CAISRTDKETQYF.

The V and J genes are TRBV5-1 and TRBJ2-1; the D call of TRBD2 rests on TCRdb alone, since no DNA is present to check it. The germline gives CDR1 SGHRS, CDR2 YFSETQ. The CDR3 contains 17 residues. The CDR3 here is CASSSYGTTISYNEQFF. The complete variable domain, with remaining parts taken from reference TRBV5-1 and TRBJ2-1, reads KAGVTQTPRYLIKTRGQQVTLSCSPISGHRSVSWYQQTPGQGLQFLFEYFSETQRNKGNFPGRFSGRQFSNSRSEMNVSTLELGDSALYLCASSSYGTTISYNEQFFGPGTRLTVL.

The chain is built from TRBV30 and TRBJ2-3; TCRdb lists TRBD1, though no DNA is available to test this call. CDR1 and CDR2 (germline): GTSNPN, SVGIG (reference sequence). CDR3 size: 12 residues. CDR3 loop: CALGRDHSPGYF.

J is TRBJ2-5 and V is TRBV13; TCRdb's D call of TRBD1 is untestable without DNA. The CDR3 runs to 15 residues. Germline CDR1 PRHDT, CDR2 FYEKMQ (reference sequence). The CDR3 loop reads CASSLGPGEEETQYF. The full variable domain, rest sourced from reference TRBV13 and TRBJ2-5, is AAGVIQSPRHLIKEKRETATLKCYPIPRHDTVYWYQQGPGQDPQFLISFYEKMQSDKGSIPDRFSAQQFSDYHSELNMSSLELGDSALYFCASSLGPGEEETQYFGPGTRLLVL.

The chain combines TRBV11-2 with TRBJ2-1; TCRdb indicates TRBD2, and absent DNA this call remains unverified. The CDR3 spans 18 residues. Germline assignment: CDR1 SGHAT and CDR2 FQNNGV. The chain's CDR3 is CASSGRDSTSGIYNEQFF.

The chain has TRBV4-2 and TRBJ1-5; checking the TCRdb D call of TRBD1 is not possible without DNA. The CDR3 has 14 amino acids. CDR1 and CDR2 (germline): LGHNA, YNFKEQ. CDR3 in amino acids: CASSVGVLNQPQHF.

The rearrangement joins TRBV14 to TRBJ2-5; TCRdb's assignment of TRBD1 cannot be checked, as there is no DNA. This CDR3 has 15 amino acids. Germline CDR1 is SGHDN and CDR2 is FVKESK. The CDR3 region is CASSAGLRSQETQYF.

This chain links TRBV7-9 with TRBJ2-1; TCRdb selects TRBD2, and the lack of DNA leaves this call unchecked. The CDR3 contains 17 residues. From germline, CDR1 is SEHNR and CDR2 FQNEAQ (reference sequence). CDR3 in amino acids: CASSSLASGRKADEQFF.